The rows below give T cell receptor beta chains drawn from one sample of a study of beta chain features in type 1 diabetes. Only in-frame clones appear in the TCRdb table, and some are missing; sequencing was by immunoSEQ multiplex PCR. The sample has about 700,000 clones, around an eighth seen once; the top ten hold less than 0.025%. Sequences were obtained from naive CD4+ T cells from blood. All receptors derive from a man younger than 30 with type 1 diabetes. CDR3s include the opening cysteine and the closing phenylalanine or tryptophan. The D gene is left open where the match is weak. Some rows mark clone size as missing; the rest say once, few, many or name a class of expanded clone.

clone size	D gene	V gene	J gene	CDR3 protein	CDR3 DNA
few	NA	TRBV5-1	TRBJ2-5	CASSPQTGLGETQYF	TGCGCCAGCAGCCCTCAGACAGGCCTGGGGGAGACCCAGTACTTC
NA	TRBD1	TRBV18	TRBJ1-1	CASSSGQGNTEAFF	TGTGCCAGCTCATCCGGACAGGGAAACACTGAAGCTTTCTTT
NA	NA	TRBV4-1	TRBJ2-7	CASSQDRSQGPYEQYF	TGCGCCAGCAGCCAAGATCGTAGTCAGGGCCCCTACGAGCAGTACTTC
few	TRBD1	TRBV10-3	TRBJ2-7	CAAAGTGTYEQYF	TGTGCCGCTGCCGGGACAGGGACCTACGAGCAGTACTTC
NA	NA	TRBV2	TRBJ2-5	CASAPGTGETQYF	TGTGCCAGCGCACCGGGTACGGGGGAGACCCAGTACTTC
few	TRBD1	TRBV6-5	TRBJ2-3	CASSNRQGSTDTQYF	TGTGCCAGCAGTAACCGACAGGGGAGCACAGATACGCAGTATTTT
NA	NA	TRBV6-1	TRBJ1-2	CASRKADPNLGYTF	TGTGCCAGCAGAAAGGCAGACCCTAACTTGGGCTACACCTTC
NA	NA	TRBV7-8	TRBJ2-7	CASSKSAGQYF	TGTGCCAGCAGCAAATCGGCGGGGCAGTACTTC
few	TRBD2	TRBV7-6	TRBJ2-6	CASSLSAGGRSGANVLTF	TGTGCCAGCAGCTTAAGCGCTGGCGGGAGGTCTGGGGCCAACGTCCTGACTTTC
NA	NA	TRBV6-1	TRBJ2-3	CASTRVPTDTQYF	TGTGCCAGCACGAGGGTCCCCACAGATACGCAGTATTTT
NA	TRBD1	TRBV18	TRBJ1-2	CASSPGQNYGYTF	TGTGCCAGCTCACCGGGACAGAATTATGGCTACACCTTC
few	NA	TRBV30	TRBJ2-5	CAWSPFSSFQTQYF	TGTGCCTGGAGTCCCTTCTCCTCCTTTCAGACCCAGTACTTC
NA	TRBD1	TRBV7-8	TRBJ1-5	CASSLGRTGVQPQHF	TGTGCCAGCAGCTTAGGGAGGACAGGGGTGCAGCCCCAGCATTTT
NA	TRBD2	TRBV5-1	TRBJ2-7	CASSSRRLAVCYSYEQYF	TGCGCCAGCAGCTCGAGGAGACTAGCGGTCTGCTATTCCTACGAGCAGTACTTC
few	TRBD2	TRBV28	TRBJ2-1	CASSRGRGTGFF	TGTGCCAGCAGTCGTGGGAGGGGCACGGGGTTCTTC
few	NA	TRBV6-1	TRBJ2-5	CASSEAPIPQTQYF	TGTGCCAGCAGTGAGGCTCCGATTCCTCAGACCCAGTACTTC
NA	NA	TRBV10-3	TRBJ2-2	CATYPSTENTGELFF	TGTGCCACCTACCCATCGACAGAGAACACCGGGGAGCTGTTTTTT
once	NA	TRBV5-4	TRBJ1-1	CASSLRGRDTEAFF	TGTGCCAGCAGCTTGCGAGGGAGGGACACTGAAGCTTTCTTT
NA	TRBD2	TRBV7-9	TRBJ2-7	CASSRTSGGYEQYF	TGTGCCAGCAGCCGGACTAGCGGGGGCTACGAGCAGTACTTC
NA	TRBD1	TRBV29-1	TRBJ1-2	CSGTGQGVGYTF	TGCAGCGGCACGGGACAGGGAGTGGGCTACACCTTC
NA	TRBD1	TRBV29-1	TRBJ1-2	CSVDSTGGVYGYTF	TGCAGCGTGGACAGTACAGGGGGCGTCTATGGCTACACCTTC
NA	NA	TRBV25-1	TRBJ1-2	CASSDRVAGGYTF	TGTGCCAGCAGTGATCGGGTGGCTGGCGGCTACACCTTC
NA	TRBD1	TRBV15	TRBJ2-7	CATSRDPRDRVSYEQYF	TGTGCCACCAGCAGAGATCCAAGGGACAGGGTCTCCTACGAGCAGTACTTC
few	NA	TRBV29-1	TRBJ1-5	CSVRTGFGNQPQHF	TGCAGCGTCCGGACCGGCTTTGGCAATCAGCCCCAGCATTTT
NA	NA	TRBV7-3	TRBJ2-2	CASSPRDPNTGELFF	TGTGCCAGCAGCCCCCGGGACCCGAACACCGGGGAGCTGTTTTTT
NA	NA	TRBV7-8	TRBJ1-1	CASSLVENTEAFF	TGTGCCAGCAGCTTAGTGGAGAACACTGAAGCTTTCTTT
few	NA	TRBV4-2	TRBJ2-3	CASSLLLGTSTDTQYF	TGTGCCAGCAGCCTTCTCCTAGGAACTAGCACAGATACGCAGTATTTT
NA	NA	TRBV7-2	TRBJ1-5	CASSPGPHSNQPQHF	TGTGCCAGCAGCCCGGGCCCGCATAGCAATCAGCCCCAGCATTTT
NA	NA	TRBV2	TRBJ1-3	CASVSGEGVENTIYF	TGTGCCAGCGTCTCCGGGGAAGGTGTTGAAAACACCATATATTTT
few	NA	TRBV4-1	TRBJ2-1	CASSQESKVYNEQFF	TGCGCCAGCAGCCAAGAGAGCAAGGTCTACAATGAGCAGTTCTTC
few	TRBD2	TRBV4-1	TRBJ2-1	CASSPGLAGVYNEQFF	TGCGCCAGCAGCCCGGGACTAGCGGGGGTCTACAATGAGCAGTTCTTC
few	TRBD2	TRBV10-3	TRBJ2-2	CAISKVVSGGNTGELFF	TGTGCCATCAGTAAGGTGGTCAGCGGGGGGAACACCGGGGAGCTGTTTTTT
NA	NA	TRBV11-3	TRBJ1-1	CASSLNLGAEAFF	TGTGCCAGCAGCCTCAATTTGGGCGCTGAAGCTTTCTTT
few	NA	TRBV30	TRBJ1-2	CAWSREGMSNYGYTF	TGTGCCTGGAGTCGCGAGGGGATGTCTAACTATGGCTACACCTTC